These 7 T cell receptor beta chains were all obtained from the same sample, sequenced in a study of post-analysis software for immune sequencing data. Findings and limits, study-wide: Relative to controls, patients had 4 or 5 TRBV segments at higher frequency, with TRBV5-6, TRBV5-1 and TRBV20-1 among these.

Their antigens are not known. Unique-molecular-identifier-tagged TCR beta cDNA libraries were used. TCRdb re-called the PCR reads through MiXCR, storing one row per CDR3 protein. The sample yields about 260,000 distinct CDR3 sequences, 36% seen once. The sequencing sample was made of blood. These TCRs come from a girl under 18 with multiple sclerosis.

Remarks on this clonotype: This clone may be a read error of a much larger clone one base away. The chain has TRBV5-1 and TRBJ1-1; D is possibly TRBD1 (5 bases). Trimming stripped 4 bases from V and 3 bases from J, with 13 bases between. The germline CDR1 and CDR2 sequences are SGHRS and YFSETQ. This CDR3 has 14 amino acids. The CDR3 nucleotides read TGCGCCAGCAGCAGTACAGGTACTCACACTGAAGCTTTCTTT. This gives the protein CASSSTGTHTEAFF.

About this clonotype itself: This may come from a read error, since a much larger clone is one base off. The CDR3 reads CVSSPRGGVSYNEQFF. CDR3 in DNA: TGTGTCAGCAGCCCCAGGGGGGGAGTATCCTACAATGAGCAGTTCTTC. The J gene is TRBJ2-1, the V gene TRBV7-8; D is possibly TRBD1 or TRBD2 (7 bases each). Germline loops: CDR1 SGHVS, CDR2 FQNEAQ. The CDR3 sequence is 16 residues long.

This chain connects TRBV29-1 to TRBJ2-1, with 9 bases matching TRBD1. CDR3 size: 13 residues. With 8 bases clipped from V and 5 bases from J, the junction kept 7 bases outside the gene matches. CDR1 and CDR2 (germline): SQVTM, ANQGSEA. CDR3 coding DNA: TGCAGCCTCCGGGACAGGGTCCACAATGAGCAGTTCTTC. The encoded protein is CSLRDRVHNEQFF.

This clonotype was detected ten times or more. At one end, the junction sequence differs from germline, possibly due to a read error. The rearrangement joins TRBV24-1 to TRBJ2-1; 10 bases line up with TRBD1. This CDR3 spans 12 amino acids. Germline values: CDR1 KGHDR, CDR2 SFDVKD. CDR3 sequence (DNA): TGTACCACCGGGACAGGGGAATTAGAGCAGTTCTTC. This translates into CTTGTGELEQFF.

The chain carries TRBV21-1 and TRBJ2-1; the table calls TRBD2, which could not be checked here. TRBV21-1 is marked as a pseudogene. The CDR3 extends over 13 amino acids. The CDR3 sequence is CASSPQLDNEQFF. The CDR3 region has the DNA TGTGCCAGCAGCCCCCAACTAGACAATGAGCAGTTCTTC.

The V call is TRBV5-1, the J call TRBJ2-7, with TRBD2 as a possible D gene (5 bases). Looked up from germline, CDR1 is SGHRS and CDR2 is YFSETQ. Trimming removed 0 bases from V and 1 base from J, with 8 bases in between. The CDR3 totals 14 residues. CDR3 sequence reads: CASSLDWESYEQYF. For the CDR3, the DNA is TGCGCCAGCAGCTTGGACTGGGAGTCCTACGAGCAGTACTTC.

This clonotype was counted a few times. The rearrangement links TRBV12-3 or TRBV12-4 to TRBJ1-1; 10 nucleotides agree with TRBD1. The ends lost 5 bases at V and 6 bases at J; junction bases unmatched: 9. The CDR3 length is 15 residues. CDR3 loop: CASSPGTGVGAEAFF. In DNA, the CDR3 is TGTGCCAGCAGTCCCGGGACAGGGGTGGGCGCTGAAGCTTTCTTT.